These 21 T cell receptor beta chains originate from one sample sequenced in a study of blood T cell repertoires in COVID-19. The table came from immunoSEQ multiplex PCR; TCRdb's copy has only in-frame clones and leaves some out. The sample yields around 95,000 clones, 85% seen once. Sequencing was done on a sample of peripheral blood. These receptors were collected from a man aged 50 or older with active or convalescent COVID-19.

The J gene is TRBJ1-3, the V gene TRBV9; a possible D gene is TRBD1 (5 bases). Trimming left V 3 bases short and J 3 bases short, with 22 bases between. This CDR3 contains 18 residues. Germline CDR1 SGDLS, CDR2 YYNGEE. CDR3 nucleotide sequence: TGTGCCAGCAGCGCCGGGGCGGGGACGGGGGGTGTTGGAAACACCATATATTTT. This codes for CASSAGAGTGGVGNTIYF.

J is TRBJ2-7 and V is TRBV9; D may be TRBD2 (7 bases). V dropped 4 bases and J dropped 6 bases, with 26 bases sitting between them. The germline gives CDR1 SGDLS, CDR2 YYNGEE. This CDR3 is built from 17 residues. CDR3 sequence (DNA): TGTGCCAGCAGCACCCGAAGGGTGGGGCAGGGAGGGGGCGAGCAGTACTTC. As protein: CASSTRRVGQGGGEQYF.

V is TRBV5-4 and J is TRBJ2-1; 7 positions agree with TRBD1. The CDR3 sequence is 15 residues long. The germline V gene encodes CDR1 SGHNT and CDR2 YYREEE (reference sequence). The V and J ends lost 0 bases and 7 bases, in that order; junction bases with no gene match: 7. The CDR3 loop is CASSLDTGTDNEQFF. CDR3 nucleotide sequence: TGTGCCAGCAGCTTGGATACCGGGACAGATAATGAGCAGTTCTTC.

The V gene is TRBV24-1, the J gene TRBJ2-3, with TRBD2 matching 10 bases. The CDR3 length is 17 residues. J lost 2 bases, V lost 4 bases, and 8 bases had no gene match. Germline CDR1 KGHDR, CDR2 SFDVKD. As DNA, the CDR3 is TGTGCCACCAGTGACTCTCTAGCGGGAGATATCACAGATACGCAGTATTTT. Amino acid sequence: CATSDSLAGDITDTQYF.

This chain connects TRBV10-3 to TRBJ2-1; perhaps TRBD2 as D (5 bases). Germline V gene sequence: CDR1 ENHRY, CDR2 SYGVKD. The CDR3 loop spans 16 amino acids. Trimming took 3 bases from V and 0 from J, leaving 12 bases between them. This CDR3 is CAISDPSLSSYNEQFF. CDR3 nucleotide sequence: TGTGCCATCAGTGACCCTAGCCTGAGCTCCTACAATGAGCAGTTCTTC.

This clone is a singleton in its sample. The chain uses TRBV21-1 and TRBJ2-1; the D call of TRBD1 is as the table states it, not checked on the DNA. TRBV21-1 is given as a pseudogene. The CDR3 runs 17 residues. CDR3 bases: TGTGCCAGCAGCAAACCCCGCCGGGACAGTTGTTACAATGAGCAGTTCTTC. Protein sequence: CASSKPRRDSCYNEQFF.

J is TRBJ2-1 and V is TRBV10-3; 8 nucleotides align to TRBD2. The CDR3 has 15 residues. Germline-derived CDR1 and CDR2 are ENHRY and SYGVKD. Trimming at V came to 2 bases and at J to 3 bases, leaving 3 bases not matched to a gene. As DNA, the CDR3 is TGTGCCATCAGTGAGGAAGCGGGGGACTACAATGAGCAGTTCTTC. It encodes CAISEEAGDYNEQFF.

This chain connects TRBV5-6 to TRBJ2-7; TRBD2 is a possible D gene (5 bases). The V end was cut by 0 bases, the J end by 0 bases, with 7 bases between. The CDR3 loop spans 14 amino acids. Looked up from germline, CDR1 is SGHDT and CDR2 is YYEEEE. Written as DNA, the CDR3 is TGTGCCAGCAGCTTGGAGCGGCTCTCCTACGAGCAGTACTTC. Translating it yields CASSLERLSYEQYF.

In its sample, this clone was seen a few times. The chain has TRBV9 and TRBJ2-1; 11 bases align to TRBD2. The CDR3 consists of 19 residues. CDR1 is SGDLS and CDR2 is YYNGEE in the germline V gene. Unmatched junction bases numbered 12, after V lost 4 bases and J lost 0 bases. CDR3 sequence: CASSPGVLAGGRSYNEQFF. The CDR3 DNA reads as TGTGCCAGCAGCCCGGGGGTATTAGCGGGAGGGCGCTCCTACAATGAGCAGTTCTTC.

The V and J genes are TRBV11-2 and TRBJ1-4; a weak D match, TRBD1 (5 bases). Trimming removed 4 bases at V and 7 bases at J, with 16 bases between. The V gene's germline CDR1 is SGHAT and CDR2 FQNNGV. The CDR3 totals 15 residues. Here the CDR3 DNA reads TGTGCCAGCAGCTCCGATGGTGGTAGGGGTGAAAAACTGTTTTTT. Protein sequence: CASSSDGGRGEKLFF.

J is TRBJ2-7 and V is TRBV4-1, with 9 bases lining up with TRBD1. Trimming removed 4 bases from V and 2 bases from J; junction bases left unmatched: 12. The germline CDR1 and CDR2 sequences are MGHRA and YSYEKL. The CDR3 spans 17 residues. The CDR3: CASSLSIVGTGTYEQYF. In nucleotides, the CDR3 is TGCGCCAGCAGCCTCTCCATAGTAGGGACAGGGACCTACGAGCAGTACTTC.

The chain combines TRBV4-1 with TRBJ1-2, with 9 bases identical to TRBD1. The CDR3 runs 17 residues. V lost 0 bases, J lost 4 bases, and 9 bases stayed unmatched. Germline V gene lookup returns CDR1 MGHRA and CDR2 YSYEKL. In DNA, the CDR3 is TGCGCCAGCAGCCAAGATTGGGGGACAGGGACATTCTATGGCTACACCTTC. As protein: CASSQDWGTGTFYGYTF.

The rearrangement uses TRBV5-5 and TRBJ2-5; 8 nucleotides agree with TRBD2. CDR3 size: 14 residues. Germline values: CDR1 SGHKS, CDR2 YYEKEE (reference sequence). J was trimmed by 3 bases and V by 6 bases; bases with no gene match: 7. Here the CDR3 DNA reads TGTGCCAGCAACAGTGGGACTAGTGAAGAGACCCAGTACTTC. This gives the protein CASNSGTSEETQYF.

The genes are TRBV15 and TRBJ2-7, with TRBD1 matching over 10 bases. Germline V gene sequence: CDR1 LNHNV, CDR2 YYDKDF (reference sequence). The length of the CDR3 is 14 residues. V gave up 3 bases and J gave up 3 bases; unmatched junction bases: 2. The CDR3 sequence: CATSRGQGLYEQYF. The CDR3 DNA reads TGTGCCACCAGCAGGGGACAGGGGCTCTACGAGCAGTACTTC.

This chain links TRBV19 with TRBJ1-2; TRBD1 might be the D (6 bases). V lost 7 bases to trimming and J lost 5 bases, with 17 bases between them. Germline lookup yields CDR1 LNHDA and CDR2 SQIVND (reference sequence). This CDR3 has 14 residues. The CDR3 protein is CASTDTGLSYGYTF. The CDR3 nucleotides are TGTGCCAGTACCGATACAGGGTTGTCGTATGGCTACACCTTC. Filled out from reference TRBV19 and TRBJ1-2, the complete variable domain reads DGGITQSPKYLFRKEGQNVTLSCEQNLNHDAMYWYRQDPGQGLRLIYYSQIVNDFQKGDIAEGYSVSREKKESFPLTVTSAQKNPTAFYLCASTDTGLSYGYTFGSGTRLTVV.

The chain uses TRBV2 and TRBJ2-3; D gene ambiguous. From germline, CDR1 is SNHLY and CDR2 FYNNEI. Trimming pared 4 bases from V and 1 base from J, leaving 9 bases between. The length of the CDR3 is 14 residues. CDR3 sequence reads: CASSATSGTDTQYF. For the CDR3, the DNA is TGTGCCAGCAGTGCGACGAGCGGCACAGATACGCAGTATTTT.

The chain combines TRBV19 with TRBJ2-3, with TRBD1 identical over 7 bases. The J segment lost 0 bases and the V segment lost 5 bases, leaving 5 bases of the junction unmatched. CDR3 length: 15 amino acids. Per the germline V gene, CDR1 is LNHDA and CDR2 is SQIVND (reference sequence). The CDR3 reads CASSLTGASTDTQYF. CDR3 in DNA: TGTGCCAGTAGTCTCACAGGGGCTAGCACAGATACGCAGTATTTT.

The rearrangement links TRBV9 to TRBJ1-3, with 7 bases matching TRBD1. Trimming took 0 bases from V and 0 from J; bases not matched to a gene: 6. This CDR3 comprises 17 residues. Germline-derived CDR1 and CDR2 are SGDLS and YYNGEE. The CDR3 here is CASSVGPSGGSGNTIYF. In DNA, the CDR3 is TGTGCCAGCAGCGTAGGCCCATCAGGGGGCTCTGGAAACACCATATATTTT.

This clone was found a few times. This sequence joins TRBV7-3 and TRBJ1-1; D gene unclear. This CDR3 has 13 residues. Germline V gives CDR1 SGHTA, CDR2 FQGTGA. The V and J ends lost 5 bases and 0 bases respectively, with 7 bases between them. The CDR3 protein is CASSPTLNTEAFF. The CDR3 DNA is TGTGCCAGCAGCCCTACCTTGAACACTGAAGCTTTCTTT.

This clone has only one observation. V usage is TRBV6-1 and J usage is TRBJ2-4, with a possible D match to TRBD1 (5 bases). The CDR3 is 15 amino acids. Germline-derived CDR1 and CDR2 are MNHNS and SASEGT. V lost 0 bases and J 1 base, leaving 7 bases between the germline ends. The CDR3 sequence is CASSEAAGAKNIQYF. CDR3 bases: TGTGCCAGCAGTGAAGCAGCAGGGGCCAAAAACATTCAGTACTTC.

The chain joins TRBV7-8 to TRBJ1-2; 7 positions agree with TRBD1. J gave up 5 bases and V 5 bases, and 11 bases lay outside the gene matches. The germline V gene encodes CDR1 SGHVS and CDR2 FQNEAQ. This CDR3 spans 15 amino acids. The CDR3 sequence is CASSHSRDRTYGYTF. Here the CDR3 DNA reads TGTGCCAGCAGCCATTCCCGGGACAGAACATATGGCTACACCTTC.